The 31 T cell receptor beta chains presented below share a single source sample, sequenced in a study of T cells after yellow fever vaccination. TCRdb reprocessed the 5' RACE reads via MiXCR and lists one record per CDR3 protein. Here the sample spans roughly 120,000 distinct CDR3 sequences, about 7% being singletons. The sample was CD4+ T cells sorted from PBMCs, taken around 45 days after the first yellow fever vaccination. The source is a man younger than 35 who received the YFV17D yellow fever vaccine.

This clonotype was recorded many times. V gene TRBV12-3 or TRBV12-4 combines with J gene TRBJ2-1, with 8 positions matching TRBD2. The CDR3 sequence is 13 residues long. Unmatched junction bases numbered 6, after V lost 7 bases and J lost 7 bases. CDR3 in DNA: TGTGCCAGCACCCTCATAGCGGGAAATGAGCAGTTCTTC. The encoded protein is CASTLIAGNEQFF.

The sample holds many counts of this clonotype. The chain joins TRBV6-1 to TRBJ1-5; 10 nucleotides line up with TRBD1. The CDR3 spans 14 residues. Unmatched junction bases numbered 7, after V lost 6 bases and J lost 8 bases. Germline V CDR1 and CDR2: MNHNS, SASEGT. CDR3 bases: TGTGCCAGCAGCGACCCCGGGACAGGGGAGCCCCAGCATTTT. Protein sequence: CASSDPGTGEPQHF.

The rearrangement joins TRBV2 to TRBJ2-2, with 9 bases identical to TRBD2. Unmatched junction bases numbered 19, after V lost 7 bases and J lost 7 bases. From germline, CDR1 is SNHLY and CDR2 FYNNEI. The CDR3 is made up of 18 amino acids. The CDR3 region is CASTLDRLAGAVGGELFF. For the CDR3, the DNA is TGTGCCAGCACTCTGGATCGGTTAGCGGGGGCGGTCGGCGGGGAGCTGTTTTTT.

This clonotype was seen at least ten times. The chain joins TRBV20-1 to TRBJ2-7; D possibly corresponds to TRBD1 (6 bases). The CDR3 loop spans 12 amino acids. V was trimmed by 1 base and J by 5 bases, leaving 9 bases between them. The germline V gene has CDR1 DFQATT and CDR2 SNEGSKA (reference sequence). The CDR3 region has the DNA TGCAGTGCTAGAGGGGGGCTAAACGAGCAGTACTTC. Translating gives CSARGGLNEQYF.

This clonotype appeared a few times. The rearrangement joins TRBV7-2 to TRBJ2-5; tentatively, D is TRBD2 (6 bases). The V end lost 5 bases, the J end lost 2 bases, and 12 bases lay between the germline ends. The V gene's germline CDR1 is SGHTA and CDR2 FQGNSA. The CDR3 runs to 14 residues. Here the CDR3 DNA reads TGTGCCAGCAGCATCGGGACTCAACAAGAGACCCAGTACTTC. Translation gives CASSIGTQQETQYF.

This clonotype came up many times. The chain employs TRBV4-3 and TRBJ1-5; D is uncertain. With 0 bases removed from V and 7 bases from J, the gap between germline ends came to 16 bases. The CDR3 has 16 residues. Germline CDR1 LGHNA, CDR2 YSLEER. DNA of the CDR3: TGCGCCAGCAGCCAAGATCTTGCGGCCAGAGGCCAGCCCCAGCATTTT. Translating it yields CASSQDLAARGQPQHF.

In its sample, this clonotype was seen many times. V and J are TRBV20-1 and TRBJ2-2; 8 bases agree with TRBD2. V trimming: 7 bases; J trimming: 4 bases; junction bases outside the gene matches: 8. The CDR3 covers 14 residues. The germline V gene encodes CDR1 DFQATT and CDR2 SNEGSKA (reference sequence). The CDR3 protein is CSVTGTRSTGELFF. CDR3 DNA sequence: TGCAGTGTAACCGGGACTAGGTCCACCGGGGAGCTGTTTTTT.

This clonotype showed up many times. V and J are TRBV20-1 and TRBJ1-2; TRBD1 matches at 9 bases. V lost 3 bases and J lost 9; bases outside the gene matches: 5. The CDR3 has 12 amino acids. Germline V gene data show CDR1 as DFQATT and CDR2 as SNEGSKA (reference sequence). The CDR3 DNA sequence: TGCAGTGCTAGGGGACAGGGAGGACGCTACACCTTC. It translates to CSARGQGGRYTF.

This clonotype was counted ten times or more. The chain employs TRBV7-6 and TRBJ2-4; 8 bases are a match to TRBD2. The ends lost 5 bases at V and 0 bases at J; junction bases unmatched: 9. Germline V gene sequence: CDR1 SGHVS, CDR2 FNYEAQ. CDR3 length: 17 residues. Here the CDR3 reads CASSAGGGFLAKNIQYF. CDR3 DNA: TGTGCCAGCAGCGCGGGGGGCGGATTCCTAGCCAAAAACATTCAGTACTTC.

Many counts were recorded for this clonotype. The CDR3 DNA follows: TGTGCCAGCAGTTTAATTGCTAGCCGAGACTACACAGATACGCAGTATTTT. This sequence encodes CASSLIASRDYTDTQYF. The chain uses TRBV28 and TRBJ2-3; possible D gene TRBD2, 5 bases. This CDR3 has 17 amino acids. The germline V and J ends were trimmed by 2 bases and 2 bases, with 17 bases remaining between them. Germline values: CDR1 MDHEN, CDR2 SYDVKM.

The DNA for the CDR3 is TGTGCCAGCAGCTCCCTACGAAGGGACATTCAGTACTTC. This sequence encodes CASSSLRRDIQYF. The chain carries TRBV7-2 and TRBJ2-4, with D unresolved. The CDR3 totals 13 residues. The germline V gene encodes CDR1 SGHTA and CDR2 FQGNSA. V was cut by 4 bases and J by 8 bases, with 12 bases left in between.

As concerns this clonotype: Its ends do not fully match the called genes, so a read error is possible. This chain connects TRBV20-1 to TRBJ2-7; D unresolved. This CDR3 is built from 12 residues. Germline values: CDR1 DFQATT, CDR2 SNEGSKA (reference sequence). This CDR3 reads CSARQANYEQHF. In DNA form, the CDR3 reads TGCAGTGCTAGACAGGCCAACTACGAGCAGCACTTC.

This clonotype occurred many times. J is TRBJ1-2 and V is TRBV5-1; D not certain. Per germline, CDR1 SGHRS and CDR2 YFSETQ. The ends were cut back, 0 bases at V and 8 bases at J, with 8 bases in the middle. CDR3 size: 12 residues. The CDR3 coding sequence is TGCGCCAGCAGCTTGGTAGGCGAGGGCTACACCTTC. Translating gives CASSLVGEGYTF. Supplemented by reference TRBV5-1 and TRBJ1-2, the full variable domain reads KAGVTQTPRYLIKTRGQQVTLSCSPISGHRSVSWYQQTPGQGLQFLFEYFSETQRNKGNFPGRFSGRQFSNSRSEMNVSTLELGDSALYLCASSLVGEGYTFGSGTRLTVV.

This clonotype was detected a few times. V usage is TRBV9 and J usage is TRBJ2-1; D possibly corresponds to TRBD2 (5 bases). The V end lost 0 bases, the J end lost 0 bases, and 13 bases lay between the germline ends. CDR1 SGDLS and CDR2 YYNGEE come from the germline V gene. The CDR3 runs 17 residues. In DNA, the CDR3 is TGTGCCAGCAGCGTAGGAGGTAGCGCCGGCTCCTACAATGAGCAGTTCTTC. As protein: CASSVGGSAGSYNEQFF.

There are many counts of this clonotype. This CDR3 is CASGERTADTEAFF. CDR3 in DNA: TGCGCCAGCGGCGAAAGGACAGCCGACACTGAAGCTTTCTTT. The chain joins TRBV5-1 to TRBJ1-1, with a weak D call TRBD1 (6 bases). The CDR3 consists of 14 residues. Trimming left V 7 bases short and J 3 bases short, with 16 bases between. CDR1 and CDR2 (germline): SGHRS, YFSETQ.

CDR3 in DNA: TGTGCCAGCAGCCTACGACTAGAAGGGGACGGTGGCTACACCTTC. This translates into CASSLRLEGDGGYTF. J is TRBJ1-2 and V is TRBV7-2; D possibly corresponds to TRBD1 (5 bases). The germline V gene has CDR1 SGHTA and CDR2 FQGNSA. Trimming pared 5 bases from V and 7 bases from J, leaving 20 bases between. CDR3 length equals 15 residues.

The chain couples TRBV5-4 to TRBJ1-6; TRBD1 aligns across 9 bases. The J segment lost 14 bases and the V segment lost 1 base, leaving 10 bases of the junction unmatched. The length of the CDR3 is 15 residues. The V gene's germline CDR1 is SGHNT and CDR2 YYREEE (reference sequence). CDR3 sequence reads: CASSLLGTGPMSLHF. The DNA of the CDR3 is TGTGCCAGCAGCTTGTTGGGGACAGGGCCCATGTCCCTCCACTTT.

This clonotype was seen more than once but under ten times. CDR3 DNA: TGTGCCAGCAGCCCCCCGGGGGCACCCTCTCCAGTGGAGCAGTACTTC. It encodes CASSPPGAPSPVEQYF. The chain employs TRBV7-2 and TRBJ2-7, with D perhaps TRBD1 or TRBD2 (6 bases each). Germline-derived CDR1 and CDR2 are SGHTA and FQGNSA. Deletions cut 5 bases from V and 7 bases from J, with 24 bases between. CDR3 length equals 16 residues.

This clonotype was recorded at least ten times. The rearrangement links TRBV7-2 to TRBJ2-3; possibly TRBD1 for D (5 bases). The CDR3 length is 15 residues. CDR1 and CDR2 (germline): SGHTA, FQGNSA. V lost 2 bases and J lost 6, with 15 bases in between. Here the CDR3 reads CASSLLPTGRDTQYF. Written as DNA, the CDR3 is TGTGCCAGCAGCTTATTACCCACAGGCAGGGATACGCAGTATTTT. The variable domain in full, completed from reference TRBV7-2 and TRBJ2-3, reads GAGVSQSPSNKVTEKGKDVELRCDPISGHTALYWYRQSLGQGLEFLIYFQGNSAPDKSGLPSDRFSAERTGGSVSTLTIQRTQQEDSAVYLCASSLLPTGRDTQYFGPGTRLTVL.

This clonotype was counted a few times. V gene TRBV6-5 combines with J gene TRBJ1-1; 7 bases map to TRBD1. This CDR3 spans 13 amino acids. Germline CDR1 MNHEY, CDR2 SVGAGI. Losses at the gene ends were 2 bases for V and 10 bases for J; bases not matched to a gene: 7. CDR3 nucleotide sequence: TGTGCCAGCAGTTACCCCGGGACAGAAGGAGCTTTCTTT. This translates into CASSYPGTEGAFF.

At least ten counts were recorded for this clonotype. The chain couples TRBV5-1 to TRBJ2-7; no firm D call. The CDR3 is 15 amino acids. Germline CDR1 reads SGHRS; CDR2 reads YFSETQ. Trimming took off 1 base at V and 0 bases at J, with 11 bases between the two ends. CDR3 sequence: CASSLIGSSSYEQYF. CDR3 nucleotides: TGCGCCAGCAGCTTGATAGGTTCTAGCTCCTACGAGCAGTACTTC. Full variable domain (rest looked up from reference TRBV5-1 and TRBJ2-7): KAGVTQTPRYLIKTRGQQVTLSCSPISGHRSVSWYQQTPGQGLQFLFEYFSETQRNKGNFPGRFSGRQFSNSRSEMNVSTLELGDSALYLCASSLIGSSSYEQYFGPGTRLTVT.

This chain connects TRBV4-3 to TRBJ2-3, with TRBD2 as a possible D gene (5 bases). Germline CDR1 and CDR2: LGHNA and YSLEER. The CDR3 is made up of 16 amino acids. V was pared by 0 bases and J by 0 bases, with 10 bases between. The chain's CDR3 is CASSQDPLASTDTQYF. The CDR3 DNA reads TGCGCCAGCAGCCAAGATCCCCTAGCTAGCACAGATACGCAGTATTTT.

At least ten counts were recorded for this clonotype. V gene TRBV7-3 combines with J gene TRBJ1-1, with D maybe TRBD1 (6 bases). Trimming shortened V by 1 base and J by 1 base, and 10 bases separated the two germline ends. In germline, CDR1 is SGHTA, CDR2 FQGTGA. There are 15 residues in the CDR3. The CDR3 nucleotides read TGTGCCAGCAGCTTAATTGCAGGGGCGAACACTGAAGCTTTCTTT. Amino acid sequence: CASSLIAGANTEAFF.

This clonotype was detected many times. The V gene is TRBV10-3, the J gene TRBJ2-7; D call uncertain. V was pared by 10 bases and J by 1 base, with 14 bases between. Germline V CDR1 and CDR2: ENHRY, SYGVKD. The CDR3 extends over 13 amino acids. The CDR3 DNA reads TGTGCCACCCGGGCTACCCTATCCTACGAGCAGTACTTC. Translation gives CATRATLSYEQYF.

Many counts were recorded for this clonotype. The rearrangement joins TRBV7-2 to TRBJ2-2, with D perhaps matching TRBD2 (6 bases). This CDR3 has 16 amino acids. CDR1 is SGHTA, CDR2 FQGNSA, per germline. V was clipped by 5 bases and J by 5 bases, with 18 bases between them. This chain's CDR3 is CASSPNSGAPTGELFF. In DNA, the CDR3 is TGTGCCAGCAGCCCGAATAGCGGTGCCCCGACCGGGGAGCTGTTTTTT.

This clonotype has only a few counts. V and J are TRBV5-6 and TRBJ1-2; D is uncertain. In germline, CDR1 is SGHDT, CDR2 YYEEEE. The CDR3 runs 14 residues. V lost 1 base to trimming and J lost 2 bases, with 9 bases between them. The CDR3 DNA reads TGTGCCAGCAGCTTGAACAGATGGAACTATGGCTACACCTTC. Translation gives CASSLNRWNYGYTF.

This clonotype was detected a few times. The chain uses TRBV29-1 and TRBJ2-7; no clear D gene. Trimming stripped 4 bases from V and 7 bases from J, with 11 bases between. The germline V gene has CDR1 SQVTM and CDR2 ANQGSEA. The CDR3 runs to 11 residues. CDR3 amino acids: CSVVLGMEQYF. The CDR3 region has the DNA TGCAGCGTTGTATTAGGGATGGAGCAGTACTTC.

In this sample, this clonotype turned up a few times. The chain combines TRBV18 with TRBJ2-7; D might be TRBD1 (7 bases). Germline CDR1 and CDR2: KGHSH and LQKENI. Trimming cost V 6 bases and J 1 base, with 10 bases left between them. This CDR3 comprises 13 residues. The CDR3 DNA reads TGTGCCAGCTCGGAGGGACAGTCCTACGAGCAGTACGTC. Its protein is CASSEGQSYEQYV.

This clonotype was detected ten times or more. V and J are TRBV20-1 and TRBJ2-7, with 8 positions matching TRBD1. The CDR3 is 15 residues long. Germline V gene data show CDR1 as DFQATT and CDR2 as SNEGSKA (reference sequence). The V segment lost 2 bases and the J segment 5 bases; nucleotides outside the gene matches: 11. The CDR3 DNA reads as TGCAGTGCTAGATCCCCGGGGCAGGGGGCCCACGAGCAGTACTTC. Amino acid sequence: CSARSPGQGAHEQYF.

The table lists this clonotype with many counts. The V gene is TRBV5-1, the J gene TRBJ1-2, with a tentative D call TRBD1 (5 bases). The CDR3 has 14 residues. Trimming cost V 0 bases and J 6 bases, with 12 bases left between them. From germline, CDR1 is SGHRS and CDR2 YFSETQ. The CDR3 nucleotides read TGCGCCAGCAGCTTGGCGGGGCCCTCCGATGGCTACACCTTC. The encoded protein is CASSLAGPSDGYTF.

Only one count was recorded for this clonotype. One end of the junction does not line up with germline, which may come from a read error. The rearrangement uses TRBV12-3 or TRBV12-4 and TRBJ2-1, with 7 bases that match TRBD1. The CDR3 is made up of 18 amino acids. The CDR3 sequence is CACSFETGTVSSYNEQFF. The CDR3 DNA follows: TGTGCCTGCAGTTTTGAGACCGGGACAGTGAGCTCCTACAATGAGCAGTTCTTC.